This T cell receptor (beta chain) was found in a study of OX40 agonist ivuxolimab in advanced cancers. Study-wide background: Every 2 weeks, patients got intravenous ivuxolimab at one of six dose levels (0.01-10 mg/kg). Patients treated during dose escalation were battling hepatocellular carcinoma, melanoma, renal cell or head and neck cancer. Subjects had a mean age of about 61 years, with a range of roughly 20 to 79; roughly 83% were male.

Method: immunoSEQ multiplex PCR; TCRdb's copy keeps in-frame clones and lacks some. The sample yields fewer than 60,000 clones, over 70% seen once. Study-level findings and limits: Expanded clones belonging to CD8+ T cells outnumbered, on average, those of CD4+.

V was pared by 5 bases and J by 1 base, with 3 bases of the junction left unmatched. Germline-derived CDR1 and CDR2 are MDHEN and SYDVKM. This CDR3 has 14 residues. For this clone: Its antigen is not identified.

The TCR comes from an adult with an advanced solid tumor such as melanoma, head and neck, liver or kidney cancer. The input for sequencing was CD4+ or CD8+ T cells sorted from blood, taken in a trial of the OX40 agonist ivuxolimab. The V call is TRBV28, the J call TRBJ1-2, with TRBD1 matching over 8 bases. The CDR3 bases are TGTGCCAGCAGTGCGACAGGGGATAACTATGGCTACACCTTC. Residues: CASSATGDNYGYTF.